Presented here are 32 T cell receptor beta chains from one specimen sequenced in a study of T cell repertoires in cytomegalovirus infection. A single record per CDR3 protein comes from TCRdb applying MiXCR to the reads. The sample lists a few hundred thousand distinct CDR3 sequences, about 28% occurring once. What these receptors recognize is not known. The sequenced sample was cultured PBMCs, obtained from culture after CMV antigen stimulation. The receptors were sampled from a human donor in good health (CMV status not recorded). Some clones in this sample may be carry-over from other donors' samples.

V and J are TRBV7-9 and TRBJ1-2; TRBD1 aligns across 7 bases. The V segment lost 5 bases and the J segment 4 bases; nucleotides outside the gene matches: 7. Germline-derived CDR1 and CDR2 are SEHNR and FQNEAQ (reference sequence). The CDR3 extends over 14 amino acids. The CDR3, as DNA: TGTGCCAGCAGCGGGACAGTAGGTGGCTATGGCTACACCTTC. Translation: CASSGTVGGYGYTF.

This chain links TRBV12-3 or TRBV12-4 with TRBJ2-1; 11 nucleotides line up with TRBD2. Unmatched junction bases numbered 9, after V lost 5 bases and J lost 6 bases. The CDR3 is made up of 16 amino acids. The chain's CDR3 is CASSPPGLADTNEQFF. CDR3 coding DNA: TGTGCCAGCAGTCCGCCGGGACTAGCGGATACCAATGAGCAGTTCTTC.

This clonotype has more than one count but fewer than ten. V and J are TRBV7-9 and TRBJ2-3; 7 bases align to TRBD2. The CDR3 loop spans 18 amino acids. Unmatched junction bases numbered 11, after V lost 2 bases and J lost 0 bases. Germline V gene lookup returns CDR1 SEHNR and CDR2 FQNEAQ (reference sequence). CDR3 in DNA: TGTGCCAGCAGCTTATTCCTGGTACTAGCGCTTAGCACAGATACGCAGTATTTT. It is translated as CASSLFLVLALSTDTQYF.

The rearrangement joins TRBV11-2 to TRBJ2-1, with 11 bases lining up with TRBD2. Germline V gene data show CDR1 as SGHAT and CDR2 as FQNNGV. With V trimmed by 1 base and J by 12 bases, 2 bases remained unmatched. The CDR3 consists of 13 residues. The DNA for the CDR3 is TGTGCCAGCAGCTTAGGGCTAGCGGGAGGGCAGTTCTTC. It yields the protein CASSLGLAGGQFF.

This clonotype came up many times. The chain couples TRBV12-3 or TRBV12-4 to TRBJ2-2; no firm D call. The V and J ends lost 4 bases and 1 base respectively, with 4 bases between them. CDR3 size: 13 residues. The CDR3 spells CASSSQNTGELFF. CDR3 sequence (DNA): TGTGCCAGCAGTTCCCAGAACACCGGGGAGCTGTTTTTT.

This clonotype was counted ten times or more. V usage is TRBV7-8 and J usage is TRBJ1-2; D gene ambiguous. Germline V CDR1 and CDR2: SGHVS, FQNEAQ. Between the trimmed V and J ends, which lost 4 bases and 2 bases, there was a span of 8 bases. The CDR3 contains 13 residues. The chain's CDR3 is CASSSDGNYGYTF. CDR3 DNA: TGTGCCAGCAGCTCCGATGGGAACTATGGCTACACCTTC.

The chain uses TRBV5-6 and TRBJ1-5, with D possibly being TRBD1 (5 bases). In germline, CDR1 is SGHDT, CDR2 YYEEEE. The CDR3 is 18 residues long. Trimming removed 2 bases from V and 0 bases from J, with 18 bases in between. The CDR3 sequence: CASSLGGTWGYSNQPQHF. The CDR3 bases are TGTGCCAGCAGCTTAGGAGGGACGTGGGGATATAGCAATCAGCCCCAGCATTTT. The whole variable domain, filled in from reference TRBV5-6 and TRBJ1-5, reads DAGVTQSPTHLIKTRGQQVTLRCSPKSGHDTVSWYQQALGQGPQFIFQYYEEEERQRGNFPDRFSGHQFPNYSSELNVNALLLGDSALYLCASSLGGTWGYSNQPQHFGDGTRLSIL.

This clonotype was detected only a few times. V and J are TRBV29-1 and TRBJ2-7, with 7 bases aligning to TRBD2. The V gene's germline CDR1 is SQVTM and CDR2 ANQGSEA. There are 13 residues in the CDR3. V shed 5 bases and J 5 bases; nucleotides not matched to a gene: 9. The CDR3 spells CSVPTQGTNEQYF. DNA of the CDR3: TGCAGCGTTCCGACACAAGGGACTAACGAGCAGTACTTC.

In this sample, this clonotype turned up a few times. The chain uses TRBV4-1 and TRBJ2-3; 8 nucleotides align to TRBD2. Losses at the gene ends were 0 bases for V and 7 bases for J; bases not matched to a gene: 6. The CDR3 runs 15 residues. The germline gives CDR1 MGHRA, CDR2 YSYEKL. The CDR3 spells CASSQDGRGANTQYF. The CDR3 DNA reads as TGCGCCAGCAGCCAAGACGGGCGGGGGGCCAATACGCAGTATTTT.

This chain uses TRBV7-9 with TRBJ2-3; 8 nucleotides align to TRBD2. V was pared by 7 bases and J by 5 bases, with 8 bases of the junction left unmatched. There are 14 residues in the CDR3. Germline CDR1 is SEHNR and CDR2 is FQNEAQ (reference sequence). The DNA of the CDR3 is TGTGCCAGCACCCGGGGGGGCGGTGAAGATACGCAGTATTTT. This codes for CASTRGGGEDTQYF.

This clonotype was detected only a few times. J is TRBJ1-5 and V is TRBV7-2, with TRBD1 as a possible D gene (5 bases). Germline V gene sequence: CDR1 SGHTA, CDR2 FQGNSA. The CDR3 sequence is 16 residues long. Trimming took 1 base from V and 13 from J, leaving 23 bases between them. For the CDR3, the DNA is TGTGCCAGCAGCTTAGAGGTCGGGGGACGGAGGTATTTGCAGCATTTT. Translating it yields CASSLEVGGRRYLQHF.

The chain carries TRBV15 and TRBJ1-1; 10 nucleotides agree with TRBD1. Germline CDR1 is LNHNV and CDR2 is YYDKDF (reference sequence). Germline trimming cut 5 bases from V and 4 bases from J; bases unmatched to any gene: 10. The CDR3 sequence is 16 residues long. The CDR3 coding sequence is TGTGCCACCAGCGACCGGGACAGGGGAGTTAGCACTGAAGCTTTCTTT. It is translated as CATSDRDRGVSTEAFF. The variable domain in full, completed from reference TRBV15 and TRBJ1-1, reads DAMVIQNPRYQVTQFGKPVTLSCSQTLNHNVMYWYQQKSSQAPKLLFHYYDKDFNNEADTPDNFQSRRPNTSFCFLDIRSPGLGDTAMYLCATSDRDRGVSTEAFFGQGTRLTVV.

V is TRBV6-6 and J is TRBJ1-5, with a tentative D call TRBD1 (6 bases). CDR1 and CDR2 from the germline V gene are MNHNY and SVGAGI (reference sequence). V gave up 5 bases and J gave up 2 bases, with 7 bases separating them. The CDR3 consists of 13 residues. The CDR3 region is CASSGQRNQPQHF. CDR3 sequence (DNA): TGTGCCAGCAGTGGACAGCGCAATCAGCCCCAGCATTTT.

The J gene is TRBJ1-2, the V gene TRBV7-6; tentatively, D is TRBD1 (5 bases). CDR1 and CDR2 (germline): SGHVS, FNYEAQ. Trimming left V 3 bases short and J 4 bases short, with 12 bases between. CDR3 size: 14 residues. CDR3 loop: CASSFSSGTYGYTF. In DNA form, the CDR3 reads TGTGCCAGCAGCTTCAGCTCAGGGACCTATGGCTACACCTTC.

J is TRBJ1-4 and V is TRBV19; D not resolved. This CDR3 spans 16 amino acids. Trimming stripped 7 bases from V and 2 bases from J, with 17 bases between. The germline gives CDR1 LNHDA, CDR2 SQIVND (reference sequence). This chain's CDR3 is CASTGRRAWTNEKLFF. CDR3 nucleotide sequence: TGTGCCAGTACCGGCAGGAGGGCCTGGACTAATGAAAAACTGTTTTTT.

This rearrangement joins TRBV19 to TRBJ1-5, with D unresolved. The ends were cut back, 3 bases at V and 0 bases at J, with 6 bases in the middle. CDR3 length equals 14 residues. Looked up from germline, CDR1 is LNHDA and CDR2 is SQIVND (reference sequence). The CDR3 protein is CASSIPGSNQPQHF. In nucleotides, the CDR3 is TGTGCCAGTAGTATTCCGGGTAGCAATCAGCCCCAGCATTTT.

V is TRBV7-6 and J is TRBJ1-5, with 9 bases aligning to TRBD1. Germline V gene sequence: CDR1 SGHVS, CDR2 FNYEAQ. J was trimmed by 5 bases and V by 0 bases; bases with no gene match: 5. The CDR3 spans 16 residues. CDR3 in amino acids: CASSLAGQGEHQPQHF. The CDR3 DNA reads as TGTGCCAGCAGCTTAGCGGGACAGGGTGAGCATCAGCCCCAGCATTTT.

The rearrangement uses TRBV9 and TRBJ2-3; 11 bases align to TRBD2. CDR1 SGDLS and CDR2 YYNGEE come from the germline V gene. CDR3 size: 15 residues. Unmatched junction bases numbered 7, after V lost 3 bases and J lost 7 bases. CDR3 sequence: CASSAPSGGKYTQYF. Here the CDR3 DNA reads TGTGCCAGCAGCGCCCCTAGCGGGGGGAAGTATACGCAGTATTTT.

The V gene is TRBV7-6, the J gene TRBJ2-7; D might be TRBD1 or TRBD2, each matching 6 bases. The CDR3 has 16 amino acids. Trimming shortened V by 1 base and J by 6 bases, and 19 bases separated the two germline ends. In germline, CDR1 is SGHVS, CDR2 FNYEAQ. The CDR3 reads CASSLEIAGGWGEQYF. The CDR3 nucleotides read TGTGCCAGCAGCTTAGAAATTGCCGGGGGCTGGGGCGAGCAGTACTTC.

This chain connects TRBV20-1 to TRBJ2-1, with D perhaps matching TRBD1 (5 bases). Looked up from germline, CDR1 is DFQATT and CDR2 is SNEGSKA (reference sequence). V shed 6 bases and J shed 9 bases, with 9 bases lying between them. This CDR3 comprises 10 residues. The CDR3 nucleotides are TGCAGTGCAGAAAGGGGTGAGCAGTTCTTC. This translates into CSAERGEQFF.

V is TRBV7-9 and J is TRBJ1-3, with a weak D call TRBD1 (6 bases). The length of the CDR3 is 15 residues. Trimming pared 6 bases from V and 2 bases from J, leaving 14 bases between. In germline, CDR1 is SEHNR, CDR2 FQNEAQ (reference sequence). This CDR3 reads CASRPMRGTGNTIYF. The CDR3 bases are TGTGCCAGCAGACCGATGAGGGGGACTGGAAACACCATATATTTT.

The rearrangement joins TRBV14 to TRBJ2-1; 13 bases are a match to TRBD2. V lost 1 base and J lost 5; bases outside the gene matches: 8. The CDR3 spans 18 residues. Per the germline V gene, CDR1 is SGHDN and CDR2 is FVKESK. Here the CDR3 reads CASSQVPGLAGKHNEQFF. DNA for the CDR3: TGTGCCAGCAGCCAAGTTCCGGGACTAGCGGGAAAACACAATGAGCAGTTCTTC.

V gene TRBV7-9 combines with J gene TRBJ2-1; D gene unclear. CDR1 SEHNR and CDR2 FQNEAQ come from the germline V gene (reference sequence). V was shortened by 5 bases and J by 9 bases, with 8 bases between the two germline ends. This CDR3 region has 11 residues. The CDR3 bases are TGTGCCAGCAGCCCCGCTGTTGAGCAGTTCTTC. As protein: CASSPAVEQFF.

This clonotype was found a few times. The chain is built from TRBV11-2 and TRBJ1-2, with TRBD1 matching over 9 bases. Unmatched junction bases numbered 11, after V lost 6 bases and J lost 6 bases. The CDR3 is made up of 15 amino acids. Germline loops: CDR1 SGHAT, CDR2 FQNNGV. In nucleotides, the CDR3 is TGTGCCAGCAGGCCGTTGATAACAGGGGGCAATGGCTACACCTTC. Its protein is CASRPLITGGNGYTF. Full variable domain (remainder filled in from reference TRBV11-2 and TRBJ1-2): EAGVAQSPRYKIIEKRQSVAFWCNPISGHATLYWYQQILGQGPKLLIQFQNNGVVDDSQLPKDRFSAERLKGVDSTLKIQPAKLEDSAVYLCASRPLITGGNGYTFGSGTRLTVV.

This rearrangement joins TRBV20-1 to TRBJ2-1; 7 bases align to TRBD2. Germline-derived CDR1 and CDR2 are DFQATT and SNEGSKA (reference sequence). CDR3 length: 11 amino acids. V dropped 7 bases and J dropped 7; count of bases not matched to a gene: 4. This chain's CDR3 is CSVGDYNEQFF. The CDR3 nucleotides read TGCAGTGTCGGGGACTATAATGAGCAGTTCTTC.

The chain links TRBV10-3 to TRBJ1-3; D uncertain. The CDR3 contains 14 residues. The germline CDR1 and CDR2 sequences are ENHRY and SYGVKD. V was clipped by 6 bases and J by 0 bases, with 9 bases between them. The CDR3, as DNA: TGTGCCATCAGCGACGGATTCTCTGGAAACACCATATATTTT. Encoded protein: CAISDGFSGNTIYF.

This clonotype was seen once. The rearrangement uses TRBV12-3 or TRBV12-4 and TRBJ2-1; no clear D. Trimming took off 1 base at V and 4 bases at J, with 8 bases between the two ends. The CDR3 contains 14 residues. The CDR3 region is CASSLVLTYNEQFF. Here the CDR3 DNA reads TGTGCCAGCAGTTTAGTGTTGACTTACAATGAGCAGTTCTTC.

Comment on this clonotype: Compared with germline, one end of the junction differs, possibly owing to a read error. The V gene is TRBV4-1, the J gene TRBJ1-2; TRBD1 agrees at 9 bases. Germline values: CDR1 MGHRA, CDR2 YSYEKL. This CDR3 region has 15 residues. CDR3 nucleotides: TGTGCCAGCAGCCAAGATGGGACAGGGATCTATGGCTACACCTTC. This encodes CASSQDGTGIYGYTF.

In this sample, this clonotype turned up a few times. The chain uses TRBV7-8 and TRBJ1-2; 9 positions match TRBD1. J lost 4 bases, V lost 5 bases, and 8 bases had no gene match. This CDR3 spans 15 amino acids. Germline CDR1 reads SGHVS; CDR2 reads FQNEAQ. CDR3 in DNA: TGTGCCAGCAGCCCTCACCGGGACAGGGTCTATGGCTACACCTTC. Protein sequence: CASSPHRDRVYGYTF.

This clonotype was detected ten times or more. This sequence joins TRBV29-1 and TRBJ2-1; 13 bases fit TRBD2. V shed 6 bases and J 1 base; nucleotides not matched to a gene: 6. Germline V CDR1 and CDR2: SQVTM, ANQGSEA. The CDR3 loop spans 16 amino acids. The DNA of the CDR3 is TGCAGCGTCCTGGGACTAGCGGGACTATCCTACAATGAGCAGTTCTTC. Protein: CSVLGLAGLSYNEQFF.

This clonotype was found once. The chain uses TRBV27 and TRBJ1-5; 9 bases match TRBD1. Germline trimming cut 1 base from V and 7 bases from J; bases unmatched to any gene: 5. This CDR3 comprises 15 residues. The germline CDR1 and CDR2 sequences are MNHEY and SMNVEV (reference sequence). The CDR3 DNA is TGTGCCAGCAGTTTATTGGACAGGGGAGGACAGCCCCAGCATTTT. Amino acids: CASSLLDRGGQPQHF.

CDR3 residues: CASSEADAYEQYF. The CDR3 nucleotides read TGCGCCAGCAGTGAGGCGGATGCCTACGAGCAGTACTTC. The genes are TRBV10-2 and TRBJ2-7; D is uncertain. CDR1 is WSHSY and CDR2 is SAAADI in the germline V gene. This CDR3 comprises 13 residues. With 2 bases removed from V and 2 bases from J, the gap between germline ends came to 7 bases.